This section outlines one T cell receptor beta chain sequence together with its context. Germline V gene data show CDR1 as SGHTA and CDR2 as FQGNSA. With V trimmed by 2 bases and J by 7 bases, 2 bases remained unmatched. There are 15 residues in the CDR3. This entry is derived from a study of shared clonotypes between healthy human individuals. Clones were sequenced by immunoSEQ multiplex PCR, and TCRdb holds only the in-frame ones, with some missing. In the table there are about 1.5 million clones, roughly 97% of which are singletons. All participating donors were Caucasian adults from Nashville, Tennessee.

This clonotype was sampled from a man aged 30 to 45 in good health. V gene TRBV7-2 combines with J gene TRBJ2-2; 12 bases fit TRBD2. Sequencing was carried out using naive CD4+ T cells sorted from blood. As to subset: CD45RA+ positively selected. The chain's CDR3 is CASSLRLAGVGELFF. Here the CDR3 DNA reads TGTGCCAGCAGCTTACGACTAGCGGGAGTCGGGGAGCTGTTTTTT.